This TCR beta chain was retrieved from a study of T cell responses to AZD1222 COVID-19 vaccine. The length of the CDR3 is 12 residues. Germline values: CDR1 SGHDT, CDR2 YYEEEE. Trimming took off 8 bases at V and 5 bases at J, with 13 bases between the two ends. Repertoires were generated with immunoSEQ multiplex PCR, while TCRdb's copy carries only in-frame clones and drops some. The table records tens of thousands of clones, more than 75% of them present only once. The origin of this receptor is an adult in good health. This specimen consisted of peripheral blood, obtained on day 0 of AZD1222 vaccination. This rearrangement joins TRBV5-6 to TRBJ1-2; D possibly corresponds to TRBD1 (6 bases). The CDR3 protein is CASVSQGYGYTF. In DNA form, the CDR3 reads TGTGCCAGTGTCTCACAGGGATATGGCTACACCTTC.